These 20 T cell receptor beta chains share one sample of origin, sequenced in a study of T cells after yellow fever vaccination. TCRdb re-called the 5' RACE reads with MiXCR, one entry per CDR3 protein. The sample has some 670,000 distinct CDR3 sequences, approximately 13% seen once. The material was PBMCs, obtained on the day of the yellow fever booster vaccination. These receptors all stem from a man aged 30 to 45 who received the YFV17D yellow fever vaccine.

A few counts support this clonotype. The chain recombines TRBV11-2 with TRBJ2-2; 7 positions match TRBD1. Looked up from germline, CDR1 is SGHAT and CDR2 is FQNNGV. The CDR3 covers 16 residues. The V segment lost 0 bases and the J segment 10 bases; nucleotides outside the gene matches: 11. In DNA form, the CDR3 reads TGTGCCAGCAGCTTAGATTACCGGGACAGCAGGTCGGAGCTGTTTTTT. This gives the protein CASSLDYRDSRSELFF.

At least ten counts were recorded for this clonotype. V and J are TRBV29-1 and TRBJ2-1; a possible D gene is TRBD2 (6 bases). Germline CDR1 and CDR2: SQVTM and ANQGSEA. The V end lost 5 bases, the J end lost 8 bases, and 10 bases lay between the germline ends. The CDR3 loop spans 11 amino acids. The chain's CDR3 is CSVLLAHEQFF. For the CDR3, the DNA is TGCAGCGTTCTACTAGCCCATGAGCAGTTCTTC.

The J gene is TRBJ1-2, the V gene TRBV10-3, with 9 bases identical to TRBD1. CDR1 and CDR2 from the germline V gene are ENHRY and SYGVKD. CDR3 length equals 11 residues. J lost 10 bases, V lost 8 bases, and 5 bases had no gene match. CDR3 region: CAISRTGDYTF. The CDR3 coding sequence is TGTGCCATCTCCCGGACAGGGGACTACACCTTC.

This clonotype has more than one count but fewer than ten. This chain connects TRBV7-2 to TRBJ1-5; D may be TRBD1 (5 bases). Trimming removed 1 base from V and 15 bases from J, with 19 bases in between. Germline lookup yields CDR1 SGHTA and CDR2 FQGNSA. The CDR3 has 14 amino acids. Here the CDR3 DNA reads TGTGCCAGCAGCTTAGAAGAAGGATTAGGGGAAGCGCATTTT. This codes for CASSLEEGLGEAHF.

The rearrangement uses TRBV3-1 and TRBJ2-7, with 7 positions matching TRBD2. CDR1 is LGHDT and CDR2 is YNNKEL in the germline V gene (reference sequence). The CDR3 is 13 amino acids. J gave up 3 bases and V 8 bases, and 7 bases lay outside the gene matches. CDR3 residues: CASGRGESYEQYF. CDR3 in DNA: TGTGCCAGCGGTCGGGGGGAGAGCTACGAGCAGTACTTC.

The genes are TRBV5-1 and TRBJ2-5; TRBD1 agrees at 9 bases. CDR1 SGHRS and CDR2 YFSETQ come from the germline V gene. The CDR3 totals 17 residues. V shed 4 bases, J shed 2 bases, and the junction held 12 bases outside the gene matches. CDR3 in DNA: TGCGCCAGCAGCGGCGGGACAGGGAATTTACGTCAAGAGACCCAGTACTTC. Protein product: CASSGGTGNLRQETQYF. The variable domain in full, with the rest retrieved from reference TRBV5-1 and TRBJ2-5, is KAGVTQTPRYLIKTRGQQVTLSCSPISGHRSVSWYQQTPGQGLQFLFEYFSETQRNKGNFPGRFSGRQFSNSRSEMNVSTLELGDSALYLCASSGGTGNLRQETQYFGPGTRLLVL.

The table lists this clonotype with many counts. The chain is built from TRBV7-2 and TRBJ2-1; D possibly corresponds to TRBD2 (6 bases). Germline loops: CDR1 SGHTA, CDR2 FQGNSA. Trimming cost V 2 bases and J 9 bases, with 20 bases left between them. The CDR3 runs to 16 residues. CDR3 protein: CASSLNLGTPSVEQFF. The CDR3 nucleotides read TGTGCCAGCAGCTTAAATTTAGGGACTCCCTCGGTTGAGCAGTTCTTC.

This clonotype was counted between two and nine times. The J gene is TRBJ1-1, the V gene TRBV5-1; tentatively, D is TRBD1 (6 bases). The germline gives CDR1 SGHRS, CDR2 YFSETQ. CDR3 size: 11 residues. V gave up 5 bases and J gave up 8 bases, with 10 bases separating them. This CDR3 reads CASRRDIEAFF. CDR3 nucleotide sequence: TGCGCCAGCAGACGGGACATCGAAGCTTTCTTT.

This clonotype was recorded a few times. This sequence joins TRBV19 and TRBJ2-2, with D possibly being TRBD2 (7 bases). Deletions cut 7 bases from V and 5 bases from J, with 14 bases between. Germline V lookup: CDR1 LNHDA, CDR2 SQIVND (reference sequence). The CDR3 has 14 amino acids. The CDR3 protein is CASNRGARTGELFF. CDR3 sequence (DNA): TGTGCCAGTAACCGGGGGGCAAGGACCGGGGAGCTGTTTTTT.

The chain uses TRBV6-6 and TRBJ2-7, with no clear D. Trimming removed 0 bases at V and 7 bases at J, with 7 bases between. This CDR3 has 12 amino acids. Germline-derived CDR1 and CDR2 are MNHNY and SVGAGI (reference sequence). The CDR3 sequence is CASSYSAREQYF. CDR3 coding DNA: TGTGCCAGCAGTTACTCAGCGAGAGAGCAGTACTTC.

This clonotype appeared a few times. V is TRBV20-1 and J is TRBJ2-7; D call uncertain. V lost 0 bases and J 3 bases, leaving 9 bases between the germline ends. CDR1 DFQATT and CDR2 SNEGSKA come from the germline V gene (reference sequence). The CDR3 sequence is 13 residues long. This CDR3 reads CSARDTGDYEQYF. CDR3 in DNA: TGCAGTGCTAGAGATACCGGCGACTACGAGCAGTACTTC.

The sample holds a few counts of this clonotype. The CDR3 coding sequence is TGTGCCAGCATCCGTAGATTAGCTAACTATGGCTACACCTTC. Translated, it gives CASIRRLANYGYTF. The chain has TRBV5-6 and TRBJ1-2, with D hard to call. The V end was cut by 6 bases, the J end by 0 bases, with 12 bases between. The germline CDR1 and CDR2 sequences are SGHDT and YYEEEE. The CDR3 is made up of 14 amino acids.

This chain joins TRBV28 and TRBJ2-7; no clear D. Germline V gene lookup returns CDR1 MDHEN and CDR2 SYDVKM. V lost 5 bases, J lost 6 bases, and 11 bases lay in between. The CDR3 loop spans 12 amino acids. CDR3 sequence (DNA): TGTGCCAGCAGTCGCATGACCTCCGAGCAGTACTTC. Translating it yields CASSRMTSEQYF.

The CDR3 sequence is CASSQEPGGELFF. DNA for the CDR3: TGTGCCAGCAGCCAAGAGCCGGGTGGGGAGCTGTTTTTT. The gene calls are TRBV4-2 and TRBJ2-2; D remains unclear. V lost 0 bases and J lost 8, with 7 bases in between. CDR3 length: 13 residues. Germline assignment: CDR1 LGHNA and CDR2 YNFKEQ.

This clonotype has at least ten counts. The gene calls are TRBV3-1 and TRBJ1-3; 7 bases match TRBD1. CDR1 is LGHDT, CDR2 YNNKEL, per germline (reference sequence). This CDR3 contains 14 residues. V lost 6 bases to trimming and J lost 4 bases; unmatched junction nucleotides: 6. The DNA for the CDR3 is TGTGCCAGCAGTAGAACAGGGGCAGGAAACACCATATATTTT. It encodes CASSRTGAGNTIYF.

This clonotype has only a few counts. This chain uses TRBV7-9 with TRBJ2-1, with 9 bases that match TRBD1. Trimming took 5 bases from V and 7 from J; bases not matched to a gene: 12. The germline gives CDR1 SEHNR, CDR2 FQNEAQ (reference sequence). The CDR3 sequence is 16 residues long. This chain's CDR3 is CASSPRPGTGLNEQFF. The CDR3 nucleotides are TGTGCCAGCAGCCCACGTCCCGGGACAGGGTTGAATGAGCAGTTCTTC.

The chain carries TRBV10-3 and TRBJ2-1; 9 nucleotides agree with TRBD1. The CDR3 has 15 residues. V was clipped by 7 bases and J by 4 bases; unmatched bases: 8. Germline V CDR1 and CDR2: ENHRY, SYGVKD. CDR3 region: CAITHTGGRYNEQFF. The CDR3 DNA reads as TGTGCCATCACCCATACAGGGGGCCGGTACAATGAGCAGTTCTTC.

In its sample, this clonotype was seen a few times. The rearrangement uses TRBV20-1 and TRBJ2-1; D gene unclear. CDR3 size: 14 residues. Per germline, CDR1 DFQATT and CDR2 SNEGSKA (reference sequence). The V gene lost 3 bases and the J gene lost 2 bases, with 11 bases spanning the gap. The CDR3 DNA is TGCAGTGCTAGTATGAGTAAGGCCTACAATGAGCAGTTCTTC. This translates into CSASMSKAYNEQFF.

The table lists this clonotype with a few counts. Its ends do not fully match the called genes, so a read error is possible. This chain connects TRBV7-7 to TRBJ2-1; D perhaps matches TRBD2 (5 bases). This CDR3 is 14 amino acids long. CDR1 and CDR2 (germline): SSHAT, FNYEAQ (reference sequence). The CDR3 protein is CASSPGRTRSEQFF. CDR3 DNA: TGTGCTAGCAGCCCTGGACGGACTCGAAGTGAGCAGTTCTTC.

V and J are TRBV9 and TRBJ2-1, with D perhaps matching TRBD2 (5 bases). Trimming pared 3 bases from V and 10 bases from J, leaving 14 bases between. Germline CDR1 and CDR2: SGDLS and YYNGEE. There are 13 residues in the CDR3. The CDR3 loop reads CASSAPSTKEQFF. CDR3 sequence (DNA): TGTGCCAGCAGCGCACCTAGCACCAAGGAGCAGTTCTTC.